These 32 T cell receptor beta chains originate from one sample sequenced in a study of T cells in Graves' hyperthyroidism and ophthalmopathy. The CDR3 regions of TCR beta were amplified from RNA transcripts. Using the HTBI primer set, a first-round RT-PCR was run on the TCR CDR3. TCRdb independently ran MiXCR on the multiplex PCR reads; one entry per CDR3 protein. The table records some 420,000 distinct CDR3 sequences, approximately 15% of them present only once. Sequences were obtained from blood. The receptors come from a woman younger than 30 with Graves' hyperthyroidism.

This clonotype has more than one count but fewer than ten. V gene TRBV6-1 combines with J gene TRBJ2-1; D is perhaps TRBD1 (6 bases). The CDR3 is 14 amino acids. Germline-derived CDR1 and CDR2 are MNHNS and SASEGT. The V end was cut by 5 bases, the J end by 5 bases, with 13 bases between. The CDR3 DNA reads TGTGCCAGCAGTTCCCCGACAGGCCACAATGAGCAGTTCTTC. It codes for CASSSPTGHNEQFF.

This clonotype was counted at least ten times. The rearrangement uses TRBV6-1 and TRBJ2-7; 12 bases line up with TRBD1. J gave up 4 bases and V 8 bases, and 9 bases lay outside the gene matches. This CDR3 is built from 15 residues. CDR1 and CDR2 (germline): MNHNS, SASEGT. The CDR3 DNA reads TGTGCCAGCTGGGAAGGGGACAGGGGGCGATACGAGCAGTACTTC. Translation: CASWEGDRGRYEQYF.

This clonotype occurred many times. The chain links TRBV28 to TRBJ2-1; 7 bases align to TRBD1. V gave up 5 bases and J gave up 9 bases; unmatched junction bases: 4. Germline V lookup: CDR1 MDHEN, CDR2 SYDVKM. CDR3 length: 12 residues. The CDR3 region is CASSITGAEQFF. The CDR3 DNA reads as TGTGCCAGCAGTATAACAGGGGCTGAGCAGTTCTTC.

This clonotype was found many times. This chain connects TRBV27 to TRBJ1-5; maybe TRBD1 (5 bases). Germline values: CDR1 MNHEY, CDR2 SMNVEV (reference sequence). Deletions cut 2 bases from V and 6 bases from J, with 11 bases between. The CDR3 is 14 residues long. This chain's CDR3 is CASSLHGGIQPQHF. The CDR3 DNA sequence: TGTGCCAGCAGTTTACACGGGGGGATTCAGCCCCAGCATTTT.

This clonotype turned up a few times. The V call is TRBV6-1, the J call TRBJ2-1; TRBD1 agrees at 7 bases. After removal of 5 bases from V and 5 bases from J, the junction contained 18 bases not matched to a gene. The CDR3 totals 18 residues. The germline V gene encodes CDR1 MNHNS and CDR2 SASEGT. In DNA, the CDR3 is TGTGCCAGCAGTTATAGACTACTCGGACAGGCGCAAGACAATGAGCAGTTCTTC. Translated: CASSYRLLGQAQDNEQFF.

The chain is built from TRBV4-3 and TRBJ2-7; no clear D gene. The V gene lost 4 bases and the J gene lost 3 bases, with 13 bases spanning the gap. Germline V gene data show CDR1 as LGHNA and CDR2 as YSLEER. This CDR3 region has 14 residues. The chain's CDR3 is CASSLGGDNYEQYF. CDR3 in DNA: TGCGCCAGCAGCCTGGGCGGTGATAACTACGAGCAGTACTTC.

This clonotype was seen at least ten times. The chain has TRBV2 and TRBJ1-1; D is unresolved. The germline V gene encodes CDR1 SNHLY and CDR2 FYNNEI. The V gene lost 10 bases and the J gene lost 5 bases, with 11 bases spanning the gap. CDR3 length: 11 amino acids. Written as DNA, the CDR3 is TGTGCCACCGTTCGGGTTACTGAAGCTTTCTTT. The encoded protein is CATVRVTEAFF.

The V and J genes are TRBV7-9 and TRBJ1-3, with a tentative D call TRBD1 (6 bases). V shed 4 bases and J shed 0 bases, with 25 bases lying between them. Germline values: CDR1 SEHNR, CDR2 FQNEAQ (reference sequence). There are 20 residues in the CDR3. The CDR3 protein is CASSSPERGGPHHSGNTIYF. The CDR3 bases are TGTGCCAGCAGCTCCCCGGAGAGGGGGGGCCCCCACCACTCTGGAAACACCATATATTTT.

The gene calls are TRBV11-2 and TRBJ2-1; 8 bases map to TRBD2. The CDR3 consists of 18 residues. Germline CDR1 SGHAT, CDR2 FQNNGV. Trimming cost V 1 base and J 0 bases; bases outside gene matches: 8. CDR3 sequence (DNA): TGTGCCAGCAGCTTAGGGGGGCGGAGCGGGAGCTCCTACAATGAGCAGTTCTTC. Translation: CASSLGGRSGSSYNEQFF.

The chain combines TRBV9 with TRBJ1-1; the D is unclear. V lost 4 bases, J lost 2 bases, and 9 bases lay in between. Germline V gene sequence: CDR1 SGDLS, CDR2 YYNGEE. This CDR3 is built from 13 residues. CDR3 loop: CASSSASNTEAFF. CDR3 nucleotide sequence: TGTGCCAGCAGCTCTGCTAGTAACACTGAAGCTTTCTTT.

There are many counts of this clonotype. The chain carries TRBV7-9 and TRBJ1-2; D might be TRBD1 (6 bases). Germline loops: CDR1 SEHNR, CDR2 FQNEAQ (reference sequence). The CDR3 runs 16 residues. The germline V and J ends were trimmed by 2 bases and 6 bases, with 19 bases remaining between them. CDR3 sequence (DNA): TGTGCCAGCAGCTTAAGTTCTGCCGGACAGACTCATGGCTACACCTTC. Its translation: CASSLSSAGQTHGYTF.

The genes are TRBV19 and TRBJ1-5, with 7 positions matching TRBD1. V lost 7 bases and J lost 9; bases outside the gene matches: 15. There are 15 residues in the CDR3. Germline CDR1 and CDR2: LNHDA and SQIVND (reference sequence). CDR3 DNA: TGTGCCAGTACCAGACGCGCGCAGGGGGAGAGGCCCCAGCATTTT. Translating gives CASTRRAQGERPQHF.

This clonotype was recorded a few times. The chain combines TRBV29-1 with TRBJ2-7; 9 bases line up with TRBD1. In germline, CDR1 is SQVTM, CDR2 ANQGSEA. V shed 7 bases and J 5 bases; nucleotides not matched to a gene: 9. CDR3 length: 13 residues. CDR3: CSACRGQGHEQYF. The DNA for the CDR3 is TGCAGCGCTTGTAGGGGACAGGGCCACGAGCAGTACTTC.

The rearrangement uses TRBV7-9 and TRBJ2-1, with 9 nucleotides matching TRBD2. The CDR3 length is 15 residues. Germline V gene data show CDR1 as SEHNR and CDR2 as FQNEAQ (reference sequence). Unmatched junction bases numbered 2, after V lost 3 bases and J lost 2 bases. The CDR3 DNA is TGTGCCAGCAGCTTTAGCGGGGGTACCTACAATGAGCAGTTCTTC. It yields the protein CASSFSGGTYNEQFF.

This clonotype occurred many times. The genes are TRBV2 and TRBJ1-1, with 7 bases that match TRBD1. This CDR3 spans 14 amino acids. The germline V gene has CDR1 SNHLY and CDR2 FYNNEI. The junction had 9 bases not matched to a gene; V was cut back by 1 base and J by 10 bases. As DNA, the CDR3 is TGTGCCAGCAGTGAAGGTGAGGGGGCCGGTGGAGCTTTCTTT. It specifies CASSEGEGAGGAFF. Supplemented by reference TRBV2 and TRBJ1-1, the full variable domain reads EPEVTQTPSHQVTQMGQEVILRCVPISNHLYFYWYRQILGQKVEFLVSFYNNEISEKSEIFDDQFSVERPDGSNFTLKIRSTKLEDSAMYFCASSEGEGAGGAFFGQGTRLTVV.

This clonotype was observed many times. In DNA form, the CDR3 reads TGTGCCAGCAGTTACTCGATCCGTACAGTTGAAGCTTTCTTT. The encoded protein is CASSYSIRTVEAFF. V is TRBV6-2 or TRBV6-3 and J is TRBJ1-1; D is undetermined. The CDR3 contains 14 residues. The V gene's germline CDR1 is MNHEY and CDR2 SVGEGT. Deletions cut 0 bases from V and 7 bases from J, with 12 bases between.

This clonotype was observed many times. The gene calls are TRBV6-1 and TRBJ1-3; D ambiguous. The germline gives CDR1 MNHNS, CDR2 SASEGT. This CDR3 has 14 residues. The V end was cut by 3 bases, the J end by 0 bases, with 6 bases between. This CDR3 reads CASSDSVSGNTIYF. CDR3 DNA sequence: TGTGCCAGCAGTGATTCCGTCTCTGGAAACACCATATATTTT.

In its sample, this clonotype was seen many times. The chain couples TRBV7-9 to TRBJ2-5, with 7 bases matching TRBD2. Per germline, CDR1 SEHNR and CDR2 FQNEAQ (reference sequence). CDR3 size: 14 residues. V was clipped by 5 bases and J by 4 bases; unmatched bases: 7. The CDR3 DNA sequence: TGTGCCAGCAGCCTCCCTTGGGGGGGAGAGACCCAGTACTTC. Translation gives CASSLPWGGETQYF.

The chain joins TRBV14 to TRBJ2-7, with D unclear. V was clipped by 1 base and J by 9 bases, with 10 bases between them. The CDR3 has 12 residues. Looked up from germline, CDR1 is SGHDN and CDR2 is FVKESK. In DNA, the CDR3 is TGTGCCAGCAGCCAAGCGCAGGTGGGGCAGTACTTC. Translated: CASSQAQVGQYF. The variable domain in full, with the rest retrieved from reference TRBV14 and TRBJ2-7, is EAGVTQFPSHSVIEKGQTVTLRCDPISGHDNLYWYRRVMGKEIKFLLHFVKESKQDESGMPNNRFLAERTGGTYSTLKVQPAELEDSGVYFCASSQAQVGQYFGPGTRLTVT.

The chain recombines TRBV5-1 with TRBJ1-1; the match to TRBD1 covers 7 bases. This CDR3 is built from 15 residues. Germline CDR1 SGHRS, CDR2 YFSETQ. The trim removed 0 bases at V and 4 bases at J, leaving 6 bases unmatched. The CDR3 DNA follows: TGCGCCAGCAGCTTGGGACAGGGTATCGGCACTGAAGCTTTCTTT. It yields the protein CASSLGQGIGTEAFF. The full variable domain, its missing parts supplied by reference TRBV5-1 and TRBJ1-1, is KAGVTQTPRYLIKTRGQQVTLSCSPISGHRSVSWYQQTPGQGLQFLFEYFSETQRNKGNFPGRFSGRQFSNSRSEMNVSTLELGDSALYLCASSLGQGIGTEAFFGQGTRLTVV.

This clonotype showed up just a few times. The V and J genes are TRBV2 and TRBJ2-1; no clear D gene. With 2 bases removed from V and 5 bases from J, the gap between germline ends came to 7 bases. Per the germline V gene, CDR1 is SNHLY and CDR2 is FYNNEI. The CDR3 spans 13 residues. DNA for the CDR3: TGTGCCAGCAGTGAATACTGGGACAATGAGCAGTTCTTC. Residues: CASSEYWDNEQFF.

This clonotype showed up just a few times. The chain combines TRBV10-3 with TRBJ1-1, with 7 bases fitting TRBD1. This CDR3 comprises 15 residues. Germline values: CDR1 ENHRY, CDR2 SYGVKD. Germline trimming cut 0 bases from V and 1 base from J; bases unmatched to any gene: 2. CDR3 sequence reads: CAISESRTGNTEAFF. The CDR3 coding sequence is TGTGCCATCAGTGAGTCGCGGACAGGGAACACTGAAGCTTTCTTT.

This clonotype has ten or more counts. V and J are TRBV20-1 and TRBJ2-1; 8 bases line up with TRBD2. J gave up 8 bases and V 4 bases, and 10 bases lay outside the gene matches. CDR1 is DFQATT and CDR2 is SNEGSKA in the germline V gene (reference sequence). CDR3 length: 14 residues. The CDR3 reads CSANWTSNSYEQFF. The CDR3 coding sequence is TGCAGTGCTAATTGGACTAGCAATTCGTATGAGCAGTTCTTC.

This clonotype was seen many times. The chain combines TRBV20-1 with TRBJ2-2; perhaps TRBD2 as D (5 bases). Germline values: CDR1 DFQATT, CDR2 SNEGSKA (reference sequence). The CDR3 runs 17 residues. Trimming removed 2 bases from V and 0 bases from J, with 16 bases in between. In DNA form, the CDR3 reads TGCAGTGCTAGAAACCCCTTACGTAGCGCGAACACCGGGGAGCTGTTTTTT. Amino acids: CSARNPLRSANTGELFF.

Here the CDR3 reads CASGHSNTGELFF. Here the CDR3 DNA reads TGTGCTAGCGGACATTCGAACACCGGGGAGCTGTTTTTT. This chain uses TRBV12-5 with TRBJ2-2; D perhaps matches TRBD1 (5 bases). The CDR3 consists of 13 residues. The V end was cut by 9 bases, the J end by 0 bases, with 8 bases between. The germline V gene has CDR1 LGHNT and CDR2 FRNRAP. The entire variable domain, with the rest obtained from reference TRBV12-5 and TRBJ2-2, is as follows: DARVTQTPRHKVTEMGQEVTMRCQPILGHNTVFWYRQTMMQGLELLAYFRNRAPLDDSGMPKDRFSAEMPDATLATLKIQPSEPRDSAVYFCASGHSNTGELFFGEGSRLTVL.

The chain couples TRBV5-1 to TRBJ2-5; TRBD2 matches 10 bases. CDR3 size: 15 residues. Germline-derived CDR1 and CDR2 are SGHRS and YFSETQ. V dropped 3 bases and J dropped 4; count of bases not matched to a gene: 6. CDR3 in DNA: TGCGCCAGCAGCTCTCCTTTAGCGGGAGGAGAGACCCAGTACTTC. It specifies CASSSPLAGGETQYF.

The table lists this clonotype with a few counts. The chain combines TRBV14 with TRBJ1-1; D unresolved. This CDR3 is built from 14 residues. Germline V gives CDR1 SGHDN, CDR2 FVKESK. The germline V and J ends were trimmed by 0 bases and 4 bases, with 9 bases remaining between them. The chain's CDR3 is CASSQDLGLTEAFF. The CDR3 DNA reads as TGTGCCAGCAGCCAAGATCTCGGTCTCACTGAAGCTTTCTTT.

This clonotype showed up many times. The V gene is TRBV28, the J gene TRBJ2-1; TRBD2 aligns across 8 bases. From germline, CDR1 is MDHEN and CDR2 SYDVKM. CDR3 size: 16 residues. The CDR3 DNA sequence: TGTGCTTGCAGGGGATTAGCGGGACTTTCCTACAATGAGCAGTTCTTC. Residues: CACRGLAGLSYNEQFF. Supplemented by reference TRBV28 and TRBJ2-1, the full variable domain reads DVKVTQSSRYLVKRTGEKVFLECVQDMDHENMFWYRQDPGLGLRLIYFSYDVKMKEKGDIPEGYSVSREKKERFSLILESASTNQTSMYLCACRGLAGLSYNEQFFGPGTRLTVL.

This clonotype has ten or more counts. This chain links TRBV12-3 or TRBV12-4 with TRBJ1-5; D is unresolved. The CDR3 has 15 residues. With 6 bases removed from V and 0 bases from J, the gap between germline ends came to 12 bases. DNA of the CDR3: TGTGCCAGCAGGCAACAGCTTTATAGCAATCAGCCCCAGCATTTT. It yields the protein CASRQQLYSNQPQHF.

In its sample, this clonotype was seen many times. The CDR3 sequence: CASSTPNTGELFF. The DNA for the CDR3 is TGTGCCAGCAGTACTCCGAACACCGGGGAGCTGTTTTTT. The rearrangement uses TRBV2 and TRBJ2-2, with no clear D. V lost 5 bases to trimming and J lost 0 bases, with 4 bases between them. CDR3 length: 13 amino acids. Per the germline V gene, CDR1 is SNHLY and CDR2 is FYNNEI.

The chain couples TRBV6-1 to TRBJ2-2; TRBD2 agrees at 7 bases. The germline CDR1 and CDR2 sequences are MNHNS and SASEGT. Trimming at V came to 6 bases and at J to 2 bases, leaving 6 bases not matched to a gene. This CDR3 has 15 amino acids. The CDR3 DNA sequence: TGTGCCAGCAGAATAAGCGGGGTTAACACCGGGGAGCTGTTTTTT. Protein: CASRISGVNTGELFF.

This clonotype was counted only a few times. The chain combines TRBV7-3 with TRBJ2-1, with D possibly TRBD2 on 7 matching bases. V was trimmed by 5 bases and J by 6 bases, leaving 29 bases between them. This CDR3 region has 19 residues. Per the germline V gene, CDR1 is SGHTA and CDR2 is FQGTGA. The CDR3 sequence is CASSPIKGPRGRAFNEQFF. CDR3 bases: TGTGCCAGCAGCCCGATAAAAGGTCCGAGGGGGAGGGCCTTCAATGAGCAGTTCTTC.